This record covers a single T cell receptor beta chain. Germline CDR1 is SGHDT and CDR2 is YYEEEE. The CDR3 loop spans 13 amino acids. Trimming took off 4 bases at V and 0 bases at J, with 7 bases between the two ends. The data derive from a study of technical replicates of blood from a handful of donors. TCRdb keeps only in-frame clones here, not all; method: immunoSEQ multiplex PCR. This table has tens of thousands of clones, roughly 98% appearing once. The sequenced sample was T cells isolated from PBMCs. The chain couples TRBV5-6 to TRBJ1-1, with D unresolved. The receptor comes from a human donor in good health. CDR3: CASSLIMNTEAFF. The CDR3 nucleotides read TGTGCCAGCAGCCTAATTATGAACACTGAAGCTTTCTTT.